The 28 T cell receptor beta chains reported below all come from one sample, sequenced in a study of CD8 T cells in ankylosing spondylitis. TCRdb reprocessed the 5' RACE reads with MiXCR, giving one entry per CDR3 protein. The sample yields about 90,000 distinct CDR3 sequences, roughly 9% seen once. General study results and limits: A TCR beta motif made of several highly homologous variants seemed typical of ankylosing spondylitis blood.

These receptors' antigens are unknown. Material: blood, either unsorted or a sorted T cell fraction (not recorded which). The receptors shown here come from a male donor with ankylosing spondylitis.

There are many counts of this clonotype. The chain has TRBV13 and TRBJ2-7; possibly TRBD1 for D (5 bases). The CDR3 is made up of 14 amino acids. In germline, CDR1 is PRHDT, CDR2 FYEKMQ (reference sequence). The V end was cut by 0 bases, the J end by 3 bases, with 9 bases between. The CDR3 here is CASSLGDSFYEQYF. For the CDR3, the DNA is TGTGCCAGCAGCTTAGGTGACAGTTTCTACGAGCAGTACTTC.

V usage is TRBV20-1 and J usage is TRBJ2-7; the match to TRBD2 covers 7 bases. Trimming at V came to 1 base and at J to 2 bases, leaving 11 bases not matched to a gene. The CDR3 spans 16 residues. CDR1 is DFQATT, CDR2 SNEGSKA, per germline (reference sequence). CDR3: CSARAAGAGDPYEQYV. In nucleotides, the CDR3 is TGCAGTGCTAGAGCGGCCGGGGCGGGAGACCCCTACGAGCAGTACGTC.

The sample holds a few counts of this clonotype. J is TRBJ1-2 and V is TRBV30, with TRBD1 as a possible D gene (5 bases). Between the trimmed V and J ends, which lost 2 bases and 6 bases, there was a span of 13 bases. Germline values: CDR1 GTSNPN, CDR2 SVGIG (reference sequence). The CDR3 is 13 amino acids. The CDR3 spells CAWSSEGLDGYTF. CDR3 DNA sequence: TGTGCCTGGAGTTCCGAGGGGTTGGATGGCTACACCTTC.

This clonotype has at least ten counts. The CDR3, as DNA: TGTGCCAGCAGCGTAGCTGACTCCCTCTCCTACAATGAGCAGTTCTTC. Amino acid sequence: CASSVADSLSYNEQFF. This rearrangement joins TRBV9 to TRBJ2-1; D unclear. CDR1 is SGDLS and CDR2 is YYNGEE in the germline V gene. This CDR3 is 16 amino acids long. V lost 0 bases and J 0 bases, leaving 10 bases between the germline ends.

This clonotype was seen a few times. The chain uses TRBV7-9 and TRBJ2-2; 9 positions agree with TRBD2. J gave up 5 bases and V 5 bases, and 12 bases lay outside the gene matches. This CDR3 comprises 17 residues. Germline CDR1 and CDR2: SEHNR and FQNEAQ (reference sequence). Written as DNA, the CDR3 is TGTGCCAGCAGCCCCCCTGGCGGGAGGGCCGGGACCGGGGAGCTGTTTTTT. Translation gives CASSPPGGRAGTGELFF.

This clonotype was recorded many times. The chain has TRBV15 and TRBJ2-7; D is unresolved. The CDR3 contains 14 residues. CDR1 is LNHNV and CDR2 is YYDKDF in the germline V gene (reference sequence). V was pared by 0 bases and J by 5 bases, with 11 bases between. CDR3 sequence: CATSRDAGLNEQYV. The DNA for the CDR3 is TGTGCCACCAGCAGAGATGCAGGCCTAAACGAGCAGTACGTC.

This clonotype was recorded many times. As DNA, the CDR3 is TGTGCCAGCAGCTCCAGAACGGGACAGGGGGCTGGGGAGCAGTACTTC. Its translation is CASSSRTGQGAGEQYF. The rearrangement links TRBV7-9 to TRBJ2-7, with 12 positions matching TRBD1. CDR1 and CDR2 from the germline V gene are SEHNR and FQNEAQ (reference sequence). The CDR3 loop spans 16 amino acids. V gave up 4 bases and J gave up 7 bases; unmatched junction bases: 11.

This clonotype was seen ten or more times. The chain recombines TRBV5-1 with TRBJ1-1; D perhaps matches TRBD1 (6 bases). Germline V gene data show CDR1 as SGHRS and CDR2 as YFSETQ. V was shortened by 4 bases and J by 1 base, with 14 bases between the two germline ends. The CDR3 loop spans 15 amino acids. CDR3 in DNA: TGCGCCAGCAGCCTGGGGCCAGGGGCGAACACTGAAGCTTTCTTT. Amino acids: CASSLGPGANTEAFF.

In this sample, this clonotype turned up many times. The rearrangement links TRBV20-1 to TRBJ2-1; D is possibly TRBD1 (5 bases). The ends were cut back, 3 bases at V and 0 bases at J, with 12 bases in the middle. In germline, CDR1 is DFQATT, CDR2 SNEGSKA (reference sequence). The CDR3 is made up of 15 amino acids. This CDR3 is CSASGAEPSYNEQFF. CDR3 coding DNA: TGCAGTGCTAGTGGGGCGGAGCCCTCCTACAATGAGCAGTTCTTC.

This CDR3 is CASNGRVVDEQFF. DNA of the CDR3: TGTGCCAGTAACGGGAGGGTCGTGGATGAGCAGTTCTTC. The chain employs TRBV19 and TRBJ2-1; 8 nucleotides agree with TRBD2. CDR1 and CDR2 (germline): LNHDA, SQIVND (reference sequence). This CDR3 spans 13 amino acids. Unmatched junction bases numbered 7, after V lost 7 bases and J lost 8 bases.

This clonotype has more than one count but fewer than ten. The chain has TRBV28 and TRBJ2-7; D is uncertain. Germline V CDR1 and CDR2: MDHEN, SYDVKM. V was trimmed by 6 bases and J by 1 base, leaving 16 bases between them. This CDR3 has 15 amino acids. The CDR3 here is CASSQILTTSYEQYF. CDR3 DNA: TGTGCCAGCAGCCAAATCTTAACTACTTCCTACGAGCAGTACTTC. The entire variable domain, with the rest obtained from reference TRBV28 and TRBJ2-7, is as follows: DVKVTQSSRYLVKRTGEKVFLECVQDMDHENMFWYRQDPGLGLRLIYFSYDVKMKEKGDIPEGYSVSREKKERFSLILESASTNQTSMYLCASSQILTTSYEQYFGPGTRLTVT.

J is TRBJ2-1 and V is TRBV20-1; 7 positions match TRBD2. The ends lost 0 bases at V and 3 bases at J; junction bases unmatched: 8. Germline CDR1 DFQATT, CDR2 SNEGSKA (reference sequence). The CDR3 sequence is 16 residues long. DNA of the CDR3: TGCAGTGCTAGAGATTTGTCCCAGCGGGACTACAATGAGCAGTTCTTC. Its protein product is CSARDLSQRDYNEQFF.

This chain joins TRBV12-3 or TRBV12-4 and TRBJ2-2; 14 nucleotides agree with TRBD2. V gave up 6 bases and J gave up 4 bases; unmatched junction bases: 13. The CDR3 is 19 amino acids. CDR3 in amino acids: CASSPLGTSGSMTTGELFF. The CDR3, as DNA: TGTGCCAGCAGCCCGCTCGGGACTAGCGGGAGCATGACCACCGGGGAGCTGTTTTTT.

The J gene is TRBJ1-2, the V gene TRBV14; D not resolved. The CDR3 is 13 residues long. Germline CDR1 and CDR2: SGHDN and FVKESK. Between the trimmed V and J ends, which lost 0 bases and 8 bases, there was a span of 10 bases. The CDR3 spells CASSQDAGWGYTF. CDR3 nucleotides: TGTGCCAGCAGCCAAGATGCGGGCTGGGGCTACACCTTC. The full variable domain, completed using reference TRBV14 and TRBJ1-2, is EAGVTQFPSHSVIEKGQTVTLRCDPISGHDNLYWYRRVMGKEIKFLLHFVKESKQDESGMPNNRFLAERTGGTYSTLKVQPAELEDSGVYFCASSQDAGWGYTFGSGTRLTVV.

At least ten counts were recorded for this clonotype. DNA for the CDR3: TGCAGTGCTAGAGATCACGGTGGGACCCAGTACTTC. Encoded protein: CSARDHGGTQYF. V gene TRBV20-1 combines with J gene TRBJ2-5, with D uncertain. V lost 0 bases and J 7 bases, leaving 9 bases between the germline ends. CDR1 is DFQATT and CDR2 is SNEGSKA in the germline V gene (reference sequence). The CDR3 is 12 amino acids.

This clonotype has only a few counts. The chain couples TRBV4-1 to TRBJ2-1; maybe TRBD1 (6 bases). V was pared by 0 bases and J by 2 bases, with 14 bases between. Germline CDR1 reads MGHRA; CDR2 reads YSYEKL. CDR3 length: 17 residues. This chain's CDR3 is CASSQDFSQGPYNEQFF. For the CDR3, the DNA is TGCGCCAGCAGCCAAGACTTTTCACAGGGCCCCTACAATGAGCAGTTCTTC.

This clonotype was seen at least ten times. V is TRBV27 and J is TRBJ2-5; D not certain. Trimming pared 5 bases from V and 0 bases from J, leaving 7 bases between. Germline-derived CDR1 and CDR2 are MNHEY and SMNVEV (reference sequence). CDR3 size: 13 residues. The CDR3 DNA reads TGTGCCAGCAGTGTACAGTACCAAGAGACCCAGTACTTC. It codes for CASSVQYQETQYF.

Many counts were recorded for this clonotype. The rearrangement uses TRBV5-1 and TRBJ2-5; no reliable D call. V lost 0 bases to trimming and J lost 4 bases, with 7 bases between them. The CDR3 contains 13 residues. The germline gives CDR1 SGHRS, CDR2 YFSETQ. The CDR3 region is CASSLGSLETQYF. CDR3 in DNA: TGCGCCAGCAGCTTGGGGTCCCTAGAGACCCAGTACTTC.

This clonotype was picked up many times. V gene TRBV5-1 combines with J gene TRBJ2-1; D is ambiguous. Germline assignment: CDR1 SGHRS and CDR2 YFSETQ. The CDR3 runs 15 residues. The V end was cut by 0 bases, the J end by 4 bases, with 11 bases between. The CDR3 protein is CASSLALSQYNEQFF. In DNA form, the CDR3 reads TGCGCCAGCAGCTTGGCCCTGAGCCAATACAATGAGCAGTTCTTC.

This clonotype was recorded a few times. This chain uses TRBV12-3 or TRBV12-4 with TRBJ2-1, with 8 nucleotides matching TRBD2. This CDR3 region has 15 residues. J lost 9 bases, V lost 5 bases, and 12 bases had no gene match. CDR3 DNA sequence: TGTGCCAGCAGTGCCGGGGAGCGGGAGTACGGTGAGCAGTTCTTC. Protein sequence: CASSAGEREYGEQFF.

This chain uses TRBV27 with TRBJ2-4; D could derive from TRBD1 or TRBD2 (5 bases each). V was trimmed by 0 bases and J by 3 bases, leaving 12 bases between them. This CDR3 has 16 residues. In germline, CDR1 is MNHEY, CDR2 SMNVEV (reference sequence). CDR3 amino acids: CASSLSPGTGKNIQYF. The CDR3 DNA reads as TGTGCCAGCAGTTTATCGCCAGGGACGGGCAAAAACATTCAGTACTTC.

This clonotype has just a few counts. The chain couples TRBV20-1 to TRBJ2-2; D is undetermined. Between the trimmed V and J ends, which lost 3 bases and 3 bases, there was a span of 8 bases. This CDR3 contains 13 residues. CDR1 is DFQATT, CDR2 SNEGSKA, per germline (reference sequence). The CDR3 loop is CSARPGDTGELFF. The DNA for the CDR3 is TGCAGTGCTAGGCCAGGAGACACCGGGGAGCTGTTTTTT.

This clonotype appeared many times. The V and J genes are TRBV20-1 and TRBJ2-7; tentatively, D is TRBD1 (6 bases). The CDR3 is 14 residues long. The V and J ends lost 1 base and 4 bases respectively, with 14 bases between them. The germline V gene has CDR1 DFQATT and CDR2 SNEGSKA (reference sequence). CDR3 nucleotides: TGCAGTGCTAGAGTATATGACAGGAGGTACGAGCAGTACTTC. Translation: CSARVYDRRYEQYF.

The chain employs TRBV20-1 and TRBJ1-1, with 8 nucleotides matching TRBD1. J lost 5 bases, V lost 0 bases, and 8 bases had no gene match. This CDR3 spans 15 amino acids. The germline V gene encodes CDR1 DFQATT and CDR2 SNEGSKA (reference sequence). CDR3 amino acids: CSARDLDRAGTEAFF. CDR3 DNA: TGCAGTGCTAGAGATCTGGACAGGGCAGGGACTGAAGCTTTCTTT.

The CDR3 loop reads CAWSRPAGYTF. As DNA, the CDR3 is TGTGCCTGGAGTAGGCCGGCCGGCTACACCTTC. J is TRBJ1-2 and V is TRBV30, with D uncertain. V was clipped by 2 bases and J by 8 bases, with 9 bases between them. This CDR3 has 11 residues. CDR1 GTSNPN and CDR2 SVGIG come from the germline V gene (reference sequence).

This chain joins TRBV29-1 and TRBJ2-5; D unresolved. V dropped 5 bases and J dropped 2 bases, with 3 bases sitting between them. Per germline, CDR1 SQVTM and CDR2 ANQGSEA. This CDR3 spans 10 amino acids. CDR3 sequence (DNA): TGCAGCGTTCCACAAGAGACCCAGTACTTC. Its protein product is CSVPQETQYF.

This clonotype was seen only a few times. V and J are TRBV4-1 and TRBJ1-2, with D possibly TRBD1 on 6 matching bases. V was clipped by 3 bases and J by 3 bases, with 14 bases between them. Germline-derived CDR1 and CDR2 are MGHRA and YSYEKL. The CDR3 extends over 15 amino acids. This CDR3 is CASSQGAAADYGYTF. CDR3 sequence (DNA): TGCGCCAGCAGCCAGGGGGCTGCGGCGGACTATGGCTACACCTTC.

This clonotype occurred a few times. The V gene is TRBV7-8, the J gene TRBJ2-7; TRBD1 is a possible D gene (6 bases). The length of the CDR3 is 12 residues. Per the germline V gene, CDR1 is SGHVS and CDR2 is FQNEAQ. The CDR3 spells CASSETGHERYV. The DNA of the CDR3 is TGTGCCAGCAGCGAGACAGGTCACGAGCGGTACGTC.